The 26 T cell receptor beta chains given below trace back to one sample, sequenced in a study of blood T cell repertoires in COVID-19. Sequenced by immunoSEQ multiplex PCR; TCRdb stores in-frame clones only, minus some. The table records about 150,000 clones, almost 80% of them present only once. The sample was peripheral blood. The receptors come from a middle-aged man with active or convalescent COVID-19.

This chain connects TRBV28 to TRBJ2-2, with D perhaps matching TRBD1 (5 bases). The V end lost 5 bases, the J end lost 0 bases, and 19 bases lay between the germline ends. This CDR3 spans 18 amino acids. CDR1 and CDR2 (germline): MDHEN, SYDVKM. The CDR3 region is CASSPLLGRSANTGELFF. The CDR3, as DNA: TGTGCCAGCAGTCCACTCCTGGGGCGTTCAGCGAACACCGGGGAGCTGTTTTTT.

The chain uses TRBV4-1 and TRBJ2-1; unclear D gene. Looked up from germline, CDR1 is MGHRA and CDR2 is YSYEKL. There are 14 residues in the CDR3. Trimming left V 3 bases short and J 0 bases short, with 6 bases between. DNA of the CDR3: TGCGCCAGCAGCCACGCGGACTCCTACAATGAGCAGTTCTTC. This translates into CASSHADSYNEQFF.

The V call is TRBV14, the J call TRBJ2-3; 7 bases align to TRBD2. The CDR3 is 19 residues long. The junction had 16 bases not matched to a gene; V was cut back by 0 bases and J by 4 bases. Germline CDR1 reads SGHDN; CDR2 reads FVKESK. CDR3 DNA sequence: TGTGCCAGCAGCCAAGATCGGAGGGCTAGCGGAGCCCTGGCAGATACGCAGTATTTT. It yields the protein CASSQDRRASGALADTQYF.

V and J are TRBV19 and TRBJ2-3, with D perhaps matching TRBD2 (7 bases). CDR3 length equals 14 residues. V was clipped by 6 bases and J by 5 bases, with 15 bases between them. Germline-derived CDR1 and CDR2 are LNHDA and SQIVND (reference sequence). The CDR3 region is CASRSREGGDTQYF. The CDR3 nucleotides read TGTGCCAGTAGGTCCAGGGAGGGGGGAGATACGCAGTATTTT.

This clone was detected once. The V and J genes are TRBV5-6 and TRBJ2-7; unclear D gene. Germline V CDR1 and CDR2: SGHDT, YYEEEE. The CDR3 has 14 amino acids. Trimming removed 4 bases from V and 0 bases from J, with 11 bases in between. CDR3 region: CASSVGGSSYEQYF. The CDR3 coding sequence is TGTGCCAGCAGCGTCGGCGGAAGCTCCTACGAGCAGTACTTC.

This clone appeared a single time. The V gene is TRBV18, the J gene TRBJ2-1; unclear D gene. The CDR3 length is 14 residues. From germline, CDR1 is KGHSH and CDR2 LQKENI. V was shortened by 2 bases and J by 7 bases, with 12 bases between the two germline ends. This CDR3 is CASSPTSSVNEQFF. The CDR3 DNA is TGTGCCAGCTCACCAACTTCAAGTGTGAATGAGCAGTTCTTC.

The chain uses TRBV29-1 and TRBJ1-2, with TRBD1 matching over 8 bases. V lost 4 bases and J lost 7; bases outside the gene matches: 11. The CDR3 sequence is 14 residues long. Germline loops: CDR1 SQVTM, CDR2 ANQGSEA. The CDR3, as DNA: TGCAGCGTTGGACCTATGACAGGGGCCGGTGGCTACACCTTC. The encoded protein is CSVGPMTGAGGYTF.

CDR3 residues: CASSFAGEAFF. Written as DNA, the CDR3 is TGTGCCAGCAGCTTCGCCGGGGAAGCTTTCTTT. J is TRBJ1-1 and V is TRBV5-6; D is unclear. V lost 2 bases, J lost 8 bases, and 7 bases lay in between. This CDR3 comprises 11 residues. The V gene's germline CDR1 is SGHDT and CDR2 YYEEEE.

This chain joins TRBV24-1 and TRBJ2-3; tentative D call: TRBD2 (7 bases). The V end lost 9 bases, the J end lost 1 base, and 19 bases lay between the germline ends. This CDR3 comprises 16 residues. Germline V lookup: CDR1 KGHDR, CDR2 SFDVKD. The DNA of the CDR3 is TGTGCCACCCACGGAGAGGGGGAGGGAGGCACAGATACGCAGTATTTT. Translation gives CATHGEGEGGTDTQYF.

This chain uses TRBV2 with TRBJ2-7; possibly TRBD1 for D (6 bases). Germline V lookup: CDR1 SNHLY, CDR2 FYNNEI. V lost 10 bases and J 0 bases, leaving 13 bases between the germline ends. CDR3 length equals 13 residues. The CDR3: CATRTARSYEQYF. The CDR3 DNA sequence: TGTGCCACCAGGACAGCGCGCTCCTACGAGCAGTACTTC.

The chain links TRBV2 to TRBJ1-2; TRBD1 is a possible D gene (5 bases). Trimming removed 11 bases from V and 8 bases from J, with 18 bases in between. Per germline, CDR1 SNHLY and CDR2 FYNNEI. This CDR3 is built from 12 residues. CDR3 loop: CAGAGDERGYTF. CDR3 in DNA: TGTGCCGGGGCGGGGGATGAGAGAGGCTACACCTTC.

The CDR3 protein is CASRNRQGQNTGELFF. CDR3 nucleotides: TGTGCCAGCAGGAACCGACAGGGGCAGAACACCGGGGAGCTGTTTTTT. The chain carries TRBV5-4 and TRBJ2-2; 8 nucleotides align to TRBD1. Germline loops: CDR1 SGHNT, CDR2 YYREEE (reference sequence). The CDR3 consists of 16 residues. V shed 5 bases, J shed 1 base, and the junction held 7 bases outside the gene matches.

The CDR3 loop reads CASSFGRASYNEQFF. The DNA of the CDR3 is TGTGCCAGCAGCTTCGGGAGGGCTTCCTACAATGAGCAGTTCTTC. J is TRBJ2-1 and V is TRBV27, with 8 bases fitting TRBD2. Germline-derived CDR1 and CDR2 are MNHEY and SMNVEV (reference sequence). V lost 6 bases, J lost 1 base, and 5 bases stayed unmatched. CDR3 length: 15 amino acids.

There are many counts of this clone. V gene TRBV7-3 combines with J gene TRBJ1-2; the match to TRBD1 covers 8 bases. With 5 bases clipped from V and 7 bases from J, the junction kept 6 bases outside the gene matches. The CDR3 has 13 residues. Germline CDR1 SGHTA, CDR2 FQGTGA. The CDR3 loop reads CASSLGQGSGYTF. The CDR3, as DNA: TGTGCCAGCAGCCTTGGACAGGGTAGTGGCTACACCTTC.

CDR3 region: CAWRQGPTYEQYF. CDR3 bases: TGTGCCTGGCGACAGGGGCCAACCTACGAGCAGTACTTC. The rearrangement links TRBV30 to TRBJ2-7, with 8 nucleotides matching TRBD1. The CDR3 extends over 13 amino acids. CDR1 and CDR2 (germline): GTSNPN, SVGIG (reference sequence). Trimming at V came to 5 bases and at J to 2 bases, leaving 5 bases not matched to a gene.

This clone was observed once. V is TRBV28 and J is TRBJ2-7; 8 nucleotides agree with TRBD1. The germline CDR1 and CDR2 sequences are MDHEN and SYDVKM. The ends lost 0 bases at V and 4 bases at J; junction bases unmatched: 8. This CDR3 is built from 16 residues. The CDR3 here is CASSLWTGEPLYEQYF. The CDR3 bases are TGTGCCAGCAGTTTATGGACAGGGGAACCCTTGTACGAGCAGTACTTC.

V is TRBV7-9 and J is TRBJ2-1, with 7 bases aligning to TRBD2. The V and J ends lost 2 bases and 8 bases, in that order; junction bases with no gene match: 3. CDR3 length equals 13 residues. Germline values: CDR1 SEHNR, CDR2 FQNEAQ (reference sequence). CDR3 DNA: TGTGCCAGCAGCTTATTCCTAGCGGATGAGCAGTTCTTC. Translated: CASSLFLADEQFF.

The DNA for the CDR3 is TGTGCCAGCTACGGACAGGGACGAAGCACCGGGGAGCTGTTTTTT. Its translation is CASYGQGRSTGELFF. The V gene is TRBV18, the J gene TRBJ2-2; 8 bases align to TRBD1. V shed 7 bases, J shed 4 bases, and the junction held 8 bases outside the gene matches. The CDR3 runs 15 residues. Germline V lookup: CDR1 KGHSH, CDR2 LQKENI.

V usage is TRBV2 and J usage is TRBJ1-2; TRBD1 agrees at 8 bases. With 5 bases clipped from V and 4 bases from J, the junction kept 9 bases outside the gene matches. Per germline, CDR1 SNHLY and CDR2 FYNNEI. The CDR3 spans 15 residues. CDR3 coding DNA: TGTGCCAGCAGTCCTTCCCAGGGGGCTAGCTATGGCTACACCTTC. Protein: CASSPSQGASYGYTF.

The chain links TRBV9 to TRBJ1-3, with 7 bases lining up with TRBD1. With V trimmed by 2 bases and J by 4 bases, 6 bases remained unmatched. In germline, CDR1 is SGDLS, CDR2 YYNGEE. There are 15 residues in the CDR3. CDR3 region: CASSVGQTVGNTIYF. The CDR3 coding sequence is TGTGCCAGCAGCGTGGGACAGACTGTAGGAAACACCATATATTTT.

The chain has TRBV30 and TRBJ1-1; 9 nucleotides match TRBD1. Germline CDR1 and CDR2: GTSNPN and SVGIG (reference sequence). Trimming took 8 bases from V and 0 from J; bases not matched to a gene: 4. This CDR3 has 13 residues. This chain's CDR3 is CASRDRVNTEAFF. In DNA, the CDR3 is TGTGCCAGCCGGGACAGGGTGAACACTGAAGCTTTCTTT.

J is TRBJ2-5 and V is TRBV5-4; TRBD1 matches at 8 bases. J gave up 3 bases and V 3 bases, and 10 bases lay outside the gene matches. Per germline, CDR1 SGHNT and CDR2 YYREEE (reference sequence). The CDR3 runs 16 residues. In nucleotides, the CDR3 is TGTGCCAGCAGCTCCCGACAGGGGATTATGGAAGAGACCCAGTACTTC. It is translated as CASSSRQGIMEETQYF.

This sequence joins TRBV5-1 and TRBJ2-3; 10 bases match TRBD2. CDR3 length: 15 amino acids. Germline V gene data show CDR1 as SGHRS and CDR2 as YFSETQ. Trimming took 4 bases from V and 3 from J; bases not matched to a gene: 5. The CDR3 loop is CASSIGLAATDTQYF. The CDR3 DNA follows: TGCGCCAGCAGCATCGGACTAGCGGCGACAGATACGCAGTATTTT.

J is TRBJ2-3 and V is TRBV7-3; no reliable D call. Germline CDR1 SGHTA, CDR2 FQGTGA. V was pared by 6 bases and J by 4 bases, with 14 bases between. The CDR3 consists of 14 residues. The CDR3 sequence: CASSQGRVADTQYF. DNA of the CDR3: TGTGCCAGCAGTCAAGGTCGGGTGGCAGATACGCAGTATTTT. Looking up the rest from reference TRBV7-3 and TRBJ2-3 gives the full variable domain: GAGVSQTPSNKVTEKGKYVELRCDPISGHTALYWYRQSLGQGPEFLIYFQGTGAADDSGLPNDRFFAVRPEGSVSTLKIQRTERGDSAVYLCASSQGRVADTQYFGPGTRLTVL.

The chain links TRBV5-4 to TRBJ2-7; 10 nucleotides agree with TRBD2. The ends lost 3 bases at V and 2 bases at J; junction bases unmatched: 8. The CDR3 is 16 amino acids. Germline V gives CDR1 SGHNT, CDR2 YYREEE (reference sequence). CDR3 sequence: CASSSRLAGGPYEQYF. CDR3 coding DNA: TGTGCCAGCAGCTCCCGACTAGCGGGTGGCCCCTACGAGCAGTACTTC.

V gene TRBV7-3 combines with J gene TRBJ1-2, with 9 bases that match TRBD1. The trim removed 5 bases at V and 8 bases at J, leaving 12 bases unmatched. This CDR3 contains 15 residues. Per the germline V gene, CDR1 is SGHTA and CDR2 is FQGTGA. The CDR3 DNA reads TGTGCCAGCAGCCCGCCTAACACAGGGGGCGGGGGCTACACCTTC. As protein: CASSPPNTGGGGYTF.